A selection of T cell receptor beta chains follows, all from one sample in a study of tumour-infiltrating T cells in Burkitt lymphoma. The assay was immunoSEQ multiplex PCR, and TCRdb's table has in-frame clones only and misses some. This sample has approximately 5,100 clones, with roughly a sixth found just once. Sequencing used tumor tissue. These receptors were obtained from a human donor with diffuse large B-cell lymphoma. Each CDR3 is given with its conserved first and last residue. Fields, in order: clone size, J gene, CDR3 length, D gene, V gene, CDR3 DNA, CDR3 protein. A D gene is named only where the DNA matches it firmly. Some rows mark clone size as missing; the rest say once, few, many or name a class of expanded clone.

few TRBJ2-3 15 TRBD2 TRBV6-5 TGTGCCAGCAGGGTTCTAGCGGAGGGCACAGATACGCAGTATTTT CASRVLAEGTDTQYF
few TRBJ2-7 12 . TRBV7-6 TGTGCCAGCAGCTCCAAAAATAAGGAGCAGTACTTC CASSSKNKEQYF
. TRBJ1-2 8 . TRBV30 TGTGCCTGGAGTGTATATAATTTC CAWSVYNF
. TRBJ1-1 15 TRBD1 TRBV19 TGTGCCAGTAGTTCTAGGACAGGTTCGGACACTGAAGCTTTCTTT CASSSRTGSDTEAFF
. TRBJ2-5 15 TRBD2 TRBV9 TGTGCCAGCAGCGTAGGCGGGTCGGGGGGGGAGACCCAGTACTTC CASSVGGSGGETQYF
few TRBJ2-1 15 TRBD2 TRBV2 TGTGCCAGCAGTGAAAGCGGGAGCTCCTACAATGAGCAGTTCTTC CASSESGSSYNEQFF
few TRBJ2-2 12 . TRBV29-1 TGCAGCGCTAGGGGGAACACCGGGGAGCTGTTTTTT CSARGNTGELFF
. TRBJ2-7 12 . TRBV10-1 TGCGCCAGCAGTGCTTCGGGAATCGAGCAGTACTTC CASSASGIEQYF
. TRBJ2-1 12 . TRBV7-2 TGTGCCAGCAGCTTAGCCTTAAATGAGCAGTTCTTC CASSLALNEQFF
. TRBJ1-1 14 . TRBV7-8 TGTGCCAGCAGCTCAGTAAGGCTGAGGGCTGAAGCTTTCTTT CASSSVRLRAEAFF
. TRBJ2-7 14 TRBD1 TRBV28 TGTGCCAGCAGTCGGACAGGGGGAACCTACGAGCAGTACTTC CASSRTGGTYEQYF
. TRBJ1-5 15 . TRBV4-1 TGCGCCAGCAGCCAACAGGGGAGTCCGAATCAGCCCCAGCATTTT CASSQQGSPNQPQHF